This record concerns one TCR beta chain sequence. Its antigen is currently unknown. The data were taken from a study of T cell responses to AZD1222 COVID-19 vaccine. From germline, CDR1 is SGHTA and CDR2 FQGNSA. CDR3 length equals 16 residues. The ends lost 0 bases at V and 4 bases at J; junction bases unmatched: 6. Findings and caveats of the study: The sample set comprised mostly white British donors with more females, and clonal diversity was possibly underestimated.

Method: immunoSEQ multiplex PCR; TCRdb's copy keeps in-frame clones and lacks some. The sample yields 95,000 to 100,000 clones, about 81% seen once. The input for sequencing was peripheral blood, taken 28 days after the second AZD1222 dose. This receptor was identified in an adult who received the AZD1222 COVID-19 vaccine. The chain joins TRBV7-2 to TRBJ2-1, with TRBD2 matching over 7 bases. CDR3 sequence reads: CASSLAGLAAYNEQFF. CDR3 in DNA: TGTGCCAGCAGCTTAGCGGGCCTAGCGGCTTACAATGAGCAGTTCTTC.